This TCR beta chain was captured by sequencing in a study of lymphopenia after photon versus proton radiotherapy. V shed 1 base, J shed 0 bases, and the junction held 13 bases outside the gene matches. The CDR3 sequence is 20 residues long. CDR1 is MGHRA and CDR2 is YSYEKL in the germline V gene. Here immunoSEQ multiplex PCR was the method, and the copy in TCRdb shows in-frame clones only, minus some. The sample consists of roughly 49,000 clones, approximately 92% of them appearing once. Details on this clone: Its antigen is still unknown.

Study conclusions and caveats: Authors raise, but do not show, better survival with proton therapy. Oligoclonal CD8+ Temra expansion after nadir drove photon patients' diversity drop. Photon-treated patients lost naive T cells and TCR diversity; proton-treated stayed stable.

This clonotype was obtained from a woman aged 40-49 years with cholangiocarcinoma. Sequences were derived from peripheral blood, sampled from a patient treated with photon-based radiotherapy. The chain carries TRBV4-1 and TRBJ1-5; 9 nucleotides match TRBD1. CDR3 region: CASSQGIAGQGLYSNQPQHF. The CDR3 DNA sequence: TGCGCCAGCAGCCAAGGGATTGCGGGACAGGGACTTTATAGCAATCAGCCCCAGCATTTT.